This T cell receptor beta chain derives from a study of cytomegalovirus exposure and HLA in healthy donors (dated by TCRdb to 2015 to 2018). About the study as a whole: An earlier analysis of fewer than 750 of the donors reported under 300 Gb of sequence data and around 100 million unique TCR beta sequences obtained from some 170 million T cells. In addition to the first cohort of 666 subjects, a separate validation cohort of some 120 different subjects was used. An early release covering roughly 580 HLA-typed donors comprised about 290 gigabases of sequencing data and roughly 86 million unique TCR sequences. To decide whether each TCR beta V gene segment behaved as functional or pseudogenic, an earlier analysis of some 540 of the donors relied on high-throughput TCR beta sequencing. Class I and class II HLA loci were covered by the typing at four-digit resolution. All discovery cohort repertoires had been generated using a single sequencing platform. Of the roughly 390 genotyped donors, roughly 80% were placed in the genetic ancestry cluster associated with self-reported Caucasian donors. The study was designed to test whether signatures of past pathogen exposure could be identified by cataloging public T cell receptors. The study combined high-throughput TCR immunosequencing, statistical association of individual TCRs with disease status, and machine learning to predict cytomegalovirus infection status. The number of typed donors differed by locus: roughly 629-640 for A, B, C, DRB1 and DQB1; roughly 510 for DQA1; 600 to 610 for DPA1; and roughly 490 for DPB1. Donor age, sex, ethnicity and CMV serostatus were collected together with the repertoire data. A later analysis re-examined previously published TCR beta repertoires from over 500 donors and added high-resolution HLA genotyping to investigate patterns of TCR occurrence. Roughly five DR-DQ haplotypes were handled as single units for association and clustering because linkage in the cohort was strong. The later analysis used no new phenotypic data to find candidate immune exposures, relying instead on TCR beta sequences and their occurrence across donors. Among approximately 370 genotyped donors of the cohort, an average of roughly 230,000 unique TCR beta nucleotide sequences was sequenced per donor, of which about 20% were non-productive. A later genetic analysis took genome-wide SNP genotypes for about three fifths of the 666 donors and used that subset as a discovery cohort. The study profiled the T cell repertoires of more than 500 subjects by immunosequencing and related them to cytomegalovirus serostatus. Results and caveats for the whole study, not just this receptor: A later analysis found that HLA-associated TCR beta chains were more clonally expanded and had lower generation probabilities than equally common non-associated chains. The only immune exposure information available for the cohort was CMV serostatus. The study gave a list of 150 to 200 TCR beta chains associated with cytomegalovirus. When HLA alleles, especially DR and DQ, strongly co-occurred, TCR associations were difficult to assign to individual alleles. In both the original and validation cohorts, the classifier was reported to diagnose cytomegalovirus status with high specificity and sensitivity. The sequencing pipeline was judged likely to have produced a cluster of highly shared sequence variants as a technical artifact. Presence/absence analyses assumed roughly uniform sequencing depth across donors, an assumption that may not hold. Some IMGT-functional V segments, including TRBV6-2 and TRBV6-3, could not be distinguished by the 87-base-pair reads and were therefore excluded. Specific HLA alleles were associated with over 15,000 TCR beta sequences at a false discovery rate of 0.05 in a later analysis. Broadly in line with IMGT annotations, most TCR beta V segments showed up in productive rearrangements about 87% or about 30% of the time in an earlier analysis of around 600 of the donors. According to the authors, the approach could potentially be generalized to other disease states and immunological phenotypes. In a later analysis, TCR association rates were found to vary across HLA loci, with the most associated TCRs seen for DRB1 alleles and the fewest for HLA-C alleles. Most TCR sequences were seen in very few donors, while some public TCRs were found in many individuals. Three of the identified cytomegalovirus-associated TCR beta chains were confirmed in vitro to be specific for cytomegalovirus antigens. Because HLA typing was unavailable for some donors at each locus, only the typed subset was used in association tests. A further reported finding was that TCR beta sequences accurately predicted the HLA-A and HLA-B alleles for most subjects in the first cohort. A later analysis found that most CMV-associated TCR beta chains appeared HLA-restricted, with HLA associations seemingly driven largely by CMV exposure. According to a later genetic analysis, donors in an Asian-associated ancestry cluster had fewer N-insertions in productive TCRs than the approximately 610-donor mean. Because counts were too low, fewer than 20 rarely observed V segments, including chromosome 9 orphons, were excluded from the earlier analysis of some 540 of the donors. This cohort had only TCR beta chains sequenced, and the lack of alpha or paired-chain data limited which features could be detected. According to a later analysis, parvovirus B19, influenza, CMV and Epstein-Barr virus appeared linked to several top co-occurrence clusters. Correlated functional status among segregating V segments might be attributable to linkage disequilibrium, but an unknown experimental factor could not be ruled out. V-gene and J-gene trimming of TCR beta chains was associated with a missense DCLRE1C variant in a later genetic analysis, and the association was replicated in an independent cohort.

The method behind the library was the immunoSEQ multiplex PCR assay. For the multiplex PCR, a mixture combining 60 forward primers for TCR Vbeta segments and 13 reverse primers for TCR Jbeta segments was used. A multiplex PCR assay on genomic DNA amplified the CDR3 region of rearranged TCR beta genes. The amplified TCR beta libraries were sequenced on the Illumina HiSeq System as 87-base-pair reads. The study's own analysis went as follows. A later analysis tallied roughly 76 million unique TCR beta chains across the 666 repertoires, and approximately 9.9 million of those chains were shared by two or more donors. Raw reads were error-corrected and collapsed into unique sequences with a nearest-neighbor algorithm that merged closely related sequences to remove PCR and sequencing errors. Alignment of CDR3 sequences to IMGT reference sequences was used to assign V, D and J gene segments. Each retained sequence needed at least a six-nucleotide match to both a V gene segment and a J gene segment. A rearrangement was called productive if the CDR3 had no stop codons and remained in frame with V and J, and every other rearrangement was called non-productive. Following IMGT convention, CDR3 was defined as the stretch from the second conserved V-encoded cysteine up to the conserved J-encoded phenylalanine. Sequences without an unambiguous match to a single V gene segment were excluded from the earlier analysis of 587 of the donors. In an earlier analysis of around 600 of the donors, V segments were called functional above 56.7% productive rearrangements and were called segregating when the between-donor standard deviation exceeded 5%. A statistical classification framework was built to diagnose cytomegalovirus status from the catalog of TCR beta chain sequences. In a later analysis, V and J genes were assigned by comparing TCR nucleotide sequences against IMGT/GENE-DB human TR gene sequences. In a later analysis, CDR3 sequences and most-parsimonious VDJ recombination scenarios were assigned using the TCRdist pipeline. A later analysis defined each TCR beta chain by its CDR3 amino acid sequence plus V-gene family, and excluded reads lacking a unique V-gene family. In a later analysis, several hundred highly shared, low-generation-probability nucleotide sequences were removed to address suspected cross-contamination and a sequencing artifact. In a later analysis, a clonal expansion index for each public chain was calculated from normalized within-repertoire ranks of inferred template counts. In a later analysis, generation probabilities were computed with a VDJ recombination model fitted to out-of-frame rearrangements, and the resulting probabilities were checked against IGoR. A later analysis scored TCR-TCR, TCR-HLA and TCR-CMV co-occurrence with hypergeometric tests, applying a repertoire-size bias correction to TCR pairs. False discovery rates were estimated in a later analysis by permuting HLA or CMV assignments 20 times. In a later analysis, co-occurring TCRs were grouped using DBSCAN, and TCRdist sequence similarity was added for clustering within HLA-allele-positive subsets. Repertoires with fewer than 30,000 or more than 120,000 public chains, plus five repertoires with anomalous nucleotide sharing, were excluded from co-occurrence clustering. The table comes from immuneACCESS by way of TCRdb, which keeps in-frame sequences with V and J called. Part of the clones is missing from these tables; in studies checked, under half for an unresolved V gene and the rest for unknown reasons. The V and J calls and clone size are taken from that table; D and trimming were inferred from the DNA. The sample data list 30,000 to 45,000 clones, and roughly 81% of these were observed just once. The ten largest account for approximately 8.5% of the sample.

CDR1 and CDR2 were assigned from the germline V gene as MNHNS and SASEGT. V was cut back by 8 bases and J by 7 bases, leaving a gap of 14 bases between them. Spanning cysteine to phenylalanine, the CDR3 consists of 12 amino acids. CDR3 DNA is the only sequence kept; it has 36 bases, read in frame from the first base. Worth noting for this clone: What this receptor recognizes is not known. The record has no base qualities; no much larger clone is one base away.

The cohort was made up of roughly 670 healthy bone marrow donors. At the time of sampling, every cohort member was nominally healthy, though immune exposures that went unrecorded were likely present. The donor tested CMV seronegative and was one of the 352 seronegative cohort members. A peripheral blood sample was collected from each donor, and TCR beta sequencing was performed on peripheral blood mononuclear cells. Genomic DNA was extracted from the blood cell samples with the Qiagen DNeasy Blood Extraction Kit. The TCR sequence derives from a woman in her 40s in good health and CMV-seronegative. Sequences were obtained from PBMCs. The chain is assembled from TRBV6-1 and TRBJ2-5, with TRBD1 as a weak D call on 5 bases. The CDR3 in this case is CASGVVRGTQYF. The nucleotide sequence reads TGTGCCAGCGGGGTGGTAAGGGGGACCCAGTACTTC.